The sequence of this T cell receptor beta chain was determined in a study of PD-1 blockade in classical Hodgkin lymphoma. For the study at large: Every 2 weeks, patients got 3 mg/kg intravenous nivolumab.

Autologous stem cell transplantation was followed by relapse in every patient, and brentuximab vedotin exposure varied. Concerning this clone: Its antigen is as yet unknown.

The repertoire was sequenced with immunoSEQ multiplex PCR; TCRdb's copy has only in-frame clones and lacks some. The data contain about 94,000 clones, 75% to 90% of them seen just once; the ten biggest clones take up about 10%. Study results and caveats: Only CD4+ TCR diversity, not CD8+, had risen significantly by C4D1. Exclusion was the outcome for patients who began nivolumab under 1 year after ASCT. The study found complete responders had baseline diversity similar to newly diagnosed patients.

Germline loops: CDR1 SNHLY, CDR2 FYNNEI. The CDR3 contains 16 residues. With 6 bases clipped from V and 3 bases from J, the junction kept 10 bases outside the gene matches. V gene TRBV2 combines with J gene TRBJ1-2, with 10 bases lining up with TRBD1. The material sequenced was peripheral blood mononuclear cells (PBMCs), taken before the second cycle of nivolumab. This TCR came from a human donor with classical Hodgkin lymphoma. The CDR3 sequence: CASSPKADRGHYGYTF. The CDR3 nucleotides read TGTGCCAGCAGCCCAAAAGCCGACAGGGGGCACTATGGCTACACCTTC.